The rows below give T cell receptor beta chains drawn from one sample of a study of cytomegalovirus exposure and HLA in healthy donors. The assay was immunoSEQ multiplex PCR, and TCRdb's table has in-frame clones only and misses some. Of fewer than 250,000 clones in the sample, about three quarters were seen once. The sample comprised PBMCs. These receptors came from a man in his forties in good health and CMV-seronegative. The CDR3 runs from the conserved cysteine through the conserved F or W. The order of the fields is V gene, D gene, J gene, clone size, CDR3 protein, CDR3 DNA. The D gene is left open where the match is weak. Rows give clone size only sometimes, using once, few, many, or a class for an expanded clone.

V: TRBV9
D: -
J: TRBJ2-3
size: -
CDR3: CASSVVVDTQYF
DNA: TGTGCCAGCAGCGTAGTAGTAGATACGCAGTATTTT

V: TRBV5-4
D: TRBD1
J: TRBJ2-1
size: few
CDR3: CASSRQGGEQFF
DNA: TGTGCCAGCAGCAGACAGGGGGGTGAGCAGTTCTTC

V: TRBV25-1
D: -
J: TRBJ2-2
size: -
CDR3: CASSEFGGTGELFF
DNA: TGTGCCAGCAGTGAATTCGGCGGCACCGGGGAGCTGTTTTTT

V: TRBV4-1
D: -
J: TRBJ2-6
size: -
CDR3: CASSQLPPGAGASGANVLTF
DNA: TGCGCCAGCAGCCAACTCCCGCCCGGGGCAGGGGCCTCTGGGGCCAACGTCCTGACTTTC

V: TRBV30
D: TRBD2
J: TRBJ2-3
size: -
CDR3: CAWSRLAGSTDTQYF
DNA: TGTGCCTGGAGCCGACTAGCGGGAAGCACAGATACGCAGTATTTT

V: TRBV12-5
D: -
J: TRBJ1-4
size: -
CDR3: CASGLVLVGAGEKLFF
DNA: TGTGCTAGTGGTTTGGTACTCGTAGGGGCGGGGGAAAAACTGTTTTTT

V: TRBV12-5
D: -
J: TRBJ2-1
size: -
CDR3: CASVSPGQGRRNEQFF
DNA: TGTGCTAGTGTTTCTCCCGGGCAGGGGCGCAGGAATGAGCAGTTCTTC

V: TRBV6-5
D: -
J: TRBJ2-2
size: -
CDR3: CASSQGANTGELFF
DNA: TGTGCCAGCAGCCAAGGGGCGAACACCGGGGAGCTGTTTTTT

V: TRBV5-6
D: -
J: TRBJ2-3
size: -
CDR3: CASSGRKPRVGTDTQYF
DNA: TGTGCCAGCAGCGGGAGGAAGCCTCGGGTGGGCACAGATACGCAGTATTTT

V: TRBV7-6
D: -
J: TRBJ2-2
size: -
CDR3: CASSLSPLSGELFF
DNA: TGTGCCAGCAGTTTATCTCCCCTATCCGGGGAGCTGTTTTTT

V: TRBV29-1
D: TRBD1
J: TRBJ1-1
size: few
CDR3: CIGTESNTEAFF
DNA: TGCATTGGGACAGAATCTAACACTGAAGCTTTCTTT

V: TRBV6-1
D: -
J: TRBJ2-3
size: -
CDR3: CASSDRGGIDTQYF
DNA: TGTGCCAGCAGTGACAGGGGTGGAATAGATACGCAGTATTTT

V: TRBV13
D: TRBD2
J: TRBJ2-7
size: -
CDR3: CASSSGLAGIYEQYF
DNA: TGTGCCAGCAGTTCGGGACTAGCGGGAATTTACGAGCAGTACTTC

V: TRBV5-5
D: TRBD2
J: TRBJ2-3
size: -
CDR3: CASSWGTSGSTDTQYF
DNA: TGTGCCAGCAGCTGGGGGACTAGCGGAAGCACAGATACGCAGTATTTT

V: TRBV5-6
D: TRBD2
J: TRBJ2-1
size: once
CDR3: CASSFGRGGKNEQFF
DNA: TGTGCCAGCAGCTTCGGGCGCGGGGGGAAGAATGAGCAGTTCTTC

V: TRBV18
D: -
J: TRBJ2-7
size: -
CDR3: CASSLGQRDEQYF
DNA: TGTGCCAGCTCATTAGGACAGAGGGACGAGCAGTACTTC

V: TRBV9
D: TRBD1
J: TRBJ1-2
size: -
CDR3: CASSVGQTGGNYGYTF
DNA: TGTGCCAGCAGCGTAGGGCAAACAGGGGGTAACTATGGCTACACCTTC

V: TRBV4-1
D: -
J: TRBJ2-1
size: -
CDR3: CASSQAPWSKGSYNEQFF
DNA: TGCGCCAGCAGCCAAGCCCCGTGGAGCAAGGGGTCCTACAATGAGCAGTTCTTC

V: TRBV4-2
D: TRBD2
J: TRBJ2-1
size: -
CDR3: CASSQLAGGAYNEQFF
DNA: TGTGCCAGCAGCCAGCTAGCGGGGGGCGCCTACAATGAGCAGTTCTTC

V: TRBV19
D: -
J: TRBJ2-1
size: -
CDR3: CASRRAGLTSYNEQFF
DNA: TGTGCCAGTAGACGGGCGGGGCTTACCTCCTACAATGAGCAGTTCTTC

V: TRBV5-4
D: -
J: TRBJ2-4
size: -
CDR3: CASSYRDSNIQYF
DNA: TGTGCCAGCAGCTACCGGGACTCAAACATTCAGTACTTC

V: TRBV5-4
D: -
J: TRBJ1-6
size: -
CDR3: CASRAGRTYNSPLHF
DNA: TGTGCCAGCAGGGCCGGCAGGACCTATAATTCACCCCTCCACTTT

V: TRBV27
D: -
J: TRBJ2-3
size: -
CDR3: CASSPVSTDTQYF
DNA: TGTGCCAGCAGTCCCGTTAGCACAGATACGCAGTATTTT

V: TRBV9
D: TRBD2
J: TRBJ2-2
size: -
CDR3: CASSVGGTSFGGELFF
DNA: TGTGCCAGCAGCGTAGGAGGGACTAGCTTCGGCGGGGAGCTGTTTTTT

V: TRBV18
D: -
J: TRBJ1-1
size: -
CDR3: CASSLRGLTEAFF
DNA: TGTGCCAGCTCACTTCGAGGCCTTACCGAAGCTTTCTTT

V: TRBV27
D: TRBD1
J: TRBJ1-1
size: -
CDR3: CASSGSGGSGAEAFF
DNA: TGTGCCAGCAGTGGCTCAGGGGGCTCGGGCGCTGAAGCTTTCTTT

V: TRBV19
D: -
J: TRBJ2-5
size: -
CDR3: CASSIGREEYF
DNA: TGTGCCAGTAGTATTGGGCGGGAAGAGTACTTC

V: TRBV4-3
D: TRBD1
J: TRBJ1-6
size: -
CDR3: CASSQGAVQGPLHF
DNA: TGCGCCAGCAGCCAAGGGGCGGTACAGGGGCCCCTCCACTTT

V: TRBV19
D: -
J: TRBJ1-1
size: -
CDR3: CASSSGLNTEAFF
DNA: TGTGCCAGTAGTTCGGGTTTGAACACTGAAGCTTTCTTT

V: TRBV7-3
D: -
J: TRBJ2-5
size: few
CDR3: CASSLTSSAEGTQYF
DNA: TGTGCCAGCAGCTTAACATCGAGCGCGGAAGGGACCCAGTACTTC

V: TRBV9
D: TRBD1
J: TRBJ1-6
size: -
CDR3: CASSVGDRFGNSPLHF
DNA: TGTGCCAGCAGCGTAGGGGACAGGTTTGGTAATTCACCCCTCCACTTT

V: TRBV14
D: -
J: TRBJ1-1
size: -
CDR3: CASSLGRRTEAFF
DNA: TGTGCCAGCAGCCTCGGGAGGAGAACTGAGGCTTTCTTT

V: TRBV29-1
D: -
J: TRBJ1-3
size: -
CDR3: CSVVLTGPSGNTIYF
DNA: TGCAGCGTTGTTCTTACAGGACCCTCTGGAAACACCATATATTTT

V: TRBV7-9
D: TRBD1
J: TRBJ2-7
size: -
CDR3: CASSPRQGVEEQYF
DNA: TGTGCCAGCAGCCCGCGACAGGGAGTCGAGGAGCAGTACTTC

V: TRBV7-9
D: -
J: TRBJ2-7
size: -
CDR3: CASSLAPGLSYEQYF
DNA: TGTGCCAGCAGCTTAGCTCCGGGACTCTCCTACGAGCAGTACTTC

V: TRBV18
D: TRBD1
J: TRBJ2-1
size: -
CDR3: CASSPGTGGSNEQFF
DNA: TGTGCCAGCTCACCCGGGACAGGGGGTAGCAATGAGCAGTTCTTC

V: TRBV10-3
D: -
J: TRBJ2-5
size: -
CDR3: CAISESTGETQYF
DNA: TGTGCCATCAGTGAGTCGACGGGGGAGACCCAGTACTTC

V: TRBV10-3
D: -
J: TRBJ1-2
size: -
CDR3: CAISDLAASSYGYTF
DNA: TGTGCCATCAGTGATTTAGCCGCTAGTAGCTATGGCTACACCTTC

V: TRBV28
D: TRBD2
J: TRBJ2-4
size: -
CDR3: CASSLLAGGLGKNIQYF
DNA: TGTGCCAGCAGTTTATTGGCGGGAGGGCTAGGAAAAAACATTCAGTACTTC

V: TRBV7-6
D: TRBD1
J: TRBJ2-7
size: -
CDR3: CASSSGTGPYEQYF
DNA: TGTGCCAGCAGCTCCGGGACAGGCCCCTACGAGCAGTACTTC

V: TRBV9
D: TRBD1
J: TRBJ1-2
size: -
CDR3: CASSVRRTGGNYGYTF
DNA: TGTGCCAGCAGCGTCCGACGGACAGGGGGAAACTATGGCTACACCTTC

V: TRBV5-1
D: TRBD2
J: TRBJ2-1
size: -
CDR3: CASSPREIAYNEQFF
DNA: TGCGCCAGCAGCCCGCGGGAGATCGCCTACAATGAGCAGTTCTTC

V: TRBV28
D: TRBD2
J: TRBJ2-7
size: -
CDR3: CATQRETVLEQYF
DNA: TGTGCCACTCAGCGGGAAACGGTCCTTGAGCAGTACTTC

V: TRBV6-1
D: TRBD1
J: TRBJ1-2
size: -
CDR3: CASAHKTGVGYTF
DNA: TGTGCCAGTGCACATAAGACAGGGGTCGGCTACACCTTC

V: TRBV7-9
D: TRBD1
J: TRBJ1-1
size: -
CDR3: CASSSYRGGNTEAFF
DNA: TGTGCCAGCAGCAGCTACAGGGGTGGGAACACTGAAGCTTTCTTT

V: TRBV28
D: TRBD1
J: TRBJ1-2
size: -
CDR3: CASSPRTGNSYTF
DNA: TGTGCCAGCAGTCCGAGGACAGGGAATAGCTACACCTTC

V: TRBV7-9
D: TRBD1
J: TRBJ2-1
size: -
CDR3: CASSSGTGGWGSYNEQFF
DNA: TGTGCCAGCAGCTCCGGGACAGGGGGCTGGGGATCCTACAATGAGCAGTTCTTC

V: TRBV27
D: -
J: TRBJ1-2
size: -
CDR3: CASSHTGTAGYGYTF
DNA: TGTGCCAGCAGCCACACCGGGACTGCTGGCTATGGCTACACCTTC

V: TRBV5-1
D: TRBD2
J: TRBJ2-7
size: -
CDR3: CASSPGLAGPYEQYF
DNA: TGCGCCAGCAGCCCGGGACTAGCGGGGCCCTACGAGCAGTACTTC

V: TRBV5-6
D: -
J: TRBJ2-7
size: -
CDR3: CASSQTGTGHEQYF
DNA: TGTGCCAGCAGCCAGACAGGTACGGGCCACGAGCAGTACTTC

V: TRBV6-1
D: TRBD1
J: TRBJ1-1
size: -
CDR3: CASRPGGGTEAFF
DNA: TGTGCCAGCAGGCCAGGGGGTGGCACTGAAGCTTTCTTT

V: TRBV10-3
D: -
J: TRBJ1-4
size: -
CDR3: CAISESFGRRDEKLFF
DNA: TGTGCCATCAGTGAGTCGTTTGGGAGGAGGGATGAAAAACTGTTTTTT